This T cell receptor beta chain emerged from a study of Ad26.COV2.S vaccination and SARS-CoV-2 variants. Study-level results: Measurement of non-spike TCR breadth gave similar results in vaccine and placebo recipients.

Data came from immunoSEQ multiplex PCR; TCRdb stores just in-frame clones and leaves some out. The sample holds 320,000 or so clones; roughly 90% are singletons and the top ten take around 5.5%. Treatment noted: approximately 18 received Ad26.COV2.S at low or high dose, single or two shots; about five received placebo; per-sample allocation not given. Day 63 following the first vaccine or placebo injection was when the samples were taken. This vaccine is an Ad26 vector that expresses the Wuhan-strain SARS-CoV-2 spike. This CDR3 is 15 amino acids long. Germline assignment: CDR1 SGHDT and CDR2 YYEEEE. The V and J ends lost 2 bases and 4 bases respectively, with 15 bases between them. This clone was seen just once. Antigen specificity is unknown.

The chain couples TRBV5-6 to TRBJ1-1; D is uncertain. The clonotype comes from a person aged 18-60 years who received the Ad26.COV2.S COVID-19 vaccine or a placebo. The source material was peripheral blood, sampled in a trial of Ad26.COV2.S vaccine versus placebo. The DNA for the CDR3 is TGTGCCAGCAGCTTAGGTTGGAATTCGGGCACTGAAGCTTTCTTT. This codes for CASSLGWNSGTEAFF.